This is a list of T cell receptor beta chains from one sample in a study of CD8 T cells in ankylosing spondylitis. MiXCR was run by TCRdb on the 5' RACE reads, yielding one entry per CDR3 protein. This sample has just under 350,000 distinct CDR3 sequences; about 14% occur once, and the top ten carry 0.9% to 1.2%. Sequenced sample: blood, either unsorted or a sorted T cell fraction (not recorded which). These receptors came from a male donor with ankylosing spondylitis or in good health (not recorded which). CDR3s include the opening cysteine and the closing phenylalanine or tryptophan. D genes are given only for firm matches. Size values are once, few and many counts, or a class for expanded clones, and some rows have none.

v_gene: TRBV4-1
j_gene: TRBJ1-5
d_gene: TRBD1
abundance: few
CDR3nt: TGCGCCAGCAGCCAAGTAGGACAGGGTGGACCTGAGCCCCAGCATTTT
CDR3aa: CASSQVGQGGPEPQHF

v_gene: TRBV10-3
j_gene: TRBJ2-1
d_gene: TRBD2
abundance: NA
CDR3nt: TGTGCCATCAGTGAGTCGACTCCCGGGGGGACTTCCGTTGAGCAGTTCTTC
CDR3aa: CAISESTPGGTSVEQFF

v_gene: TRBV10-3
j_gene: TRBJ1-6
d_gene: NA
abundance: NA
CDR3nt: TGTGCCATCAGTGAGTCGGAACAGGCGTTGAGTTCACCCCTCCACTTT
CDR3aa: CAISESEQALSSPLHF

v_gene: TRBV11-2
j_gene: TRBJ2-3
d_gene: NA
abundance: many
CDR3nt: TGTGCCAGCAGCTCCCTAAGTTGGGGCACAGATACGCAGTATTTT
CDR3aa: CASSSLSWGTDTQYF

v_gene: TRBV5-1
j_gene: TRBJ1-2
d_gene: TRBD1
abundance: NA
CDR3nt: TGCGCCAGCAGGGGTGGACAGGCCACGGGGAACTATGGCTACACCTTC
CDR3aa: CASRGGQATGNYGYTF

v_gene: TRBV5-1
j_gene: TRBJ2-5
d_gene: NA
abundance: NA
CDR3nt: TGCGCCAGCAGCTTTTGGACCATACAAGAGACCCAGTACTTC
CDR3aa: CASSFWTIQETQYF

v_gene: TRBV7-7
j_gene: TRBJ2-2
d_gene: NA
abundance: NA
CDR3nt: TGTGCCAGCAGGAAGACAGCGAACACCGGGGAGCTGTTTTTT
CDR3aa: CASRKTANTGELFF

v_gene: TRBV5-1
j_gene: TRBJ1-4
d_gene: NA
abundance: few
CDR3nt: TGCGCCAGCAGCTTGGATGGAGGCGAGGGTGAAAAACTGTTTTTT
CDR3aa: CASSLDGGEGEKLFF

v_gene: TRBV25-1
j_gene: TRBJ2-7
d_gene: NA
abundance: few
CDR3nt: TGTGCCAGCAGTGGGCAGCCACCCTACGAGCAGTACTTC
CDR3aa: CASSGQPPYEQYF

v_gene: TRBV20-1
j_gene: TRBJ2-3
d_gene: NA
abundance: NA
CDR3nt: TGCAGTGCTAGAGAAGGGGCCAGCACAGATACGCAGTATTTT
CDR3aa: CSAREGASTDTQYF

v_gene: TRBV20-1
j_gene: TRBJ2-1
d_gene: TRBD2
abundance: NA
CDR3nt: TGCAGTGCTAGTCGGACTAGCGGGCCCGATGAGCAGTTCTTC
CDR3aa: CSASRTSGPDEQFF

v_gene: TRBV12-3/TRBV12-4
j_gene: TRBJ1-3
d_gene: NA
abundance: many
CDR3nt: TGTGCCAGCAGTTTAGAGGGGGGGTATGGAAACACCATATATTTT
CDR3aa: CASSLEGGYGNTIYF